A single sample is the source of the 8 T cell receptor beta chains below, sequenced in a study of cytomegalovirus exposure and HLA in healthy donors. PCR was performed using 60 Vbeta and 13 Jbeta primers. The table came from immunoSEQ multiplex PCR; TCRdb's copy has only in-frame clones and leaves some out. Of about 220,000 clones listed, about 75% are singletons. What was sequenced was PBMCs. Receptor source: a woman in her 30s in good health and CMV-seronegative.

This clone was seen a handful of times. The rearrangement joins TRBV12-5 to TRBJ2-6, with D uncertain. This CDR3 spans 13 amino acids. CDR1 LGHNT and CDR2 FRNRAP come from the germline V gene. The V and J ends lost 6 bases and 0 bases respectively, with 3 bases between them. The CDR3 region has the DNA TGTGCTAGTGGCAACTCTGGGGCCAACGTCCTGACTTTC. Encoded protein: CASGNSGANVLTF. The variable domain in full, completed from reference TRBV12-5 and TRBJ2-6, reads DARVTQTPRHKVTEMGQEVTMRCQPILGHNTVFWYRQTMMQGLELLAYFRNRAPLDDSGMPKDRFSAEMPDATLATLKIQPSEPRDSAVYFCASGNSGANVLTFGAGSRLTVL.

The J gene is TRBJ2-7, the V gene TRBV7-2, with 8 bases lining up with TRBD1. This CDR3 comprises 14 residues. Trimming cost V 3 bases and J 3 bases; bases outside gene matches: 4. Looked up from germline, CDR1 is SGHTA and CDR2 is FQGNSA. CDR3 region: CASSFTGGYYEQYF. DNA of the CDR3: TGTGCCAGCAGCTTTACAGGGGGGTACTACGAGCAGTACTTC.

The chain employs TRBV13 and TRBJ2-6; D is perhaps TRBD1 (6 bases). V was pared by 7 bases and J by 2 bases, with 15 bases between. This CDR3 has 16 amino acids. Germline lookup yields CDR1 PRHDT and CDR2 FYEKMQ (reference sequence). The CDR3 here is CASTLRGRPGANVLTF. In DNA, the CDR3 is TGTGCCAGCACCCTCAGGGGTAGGCCTGGGGCCAACGTCCTGACTTTC. Looking up the rest from reference TRBV13 and TRBJ2-6 gives the full variable domain: AAGVIQSPRHLIKEKRETATLKCYPIPRHDTVYWYQQGPGQDPQFLISFYEKMQSDKGSIPDRFSAQQFSDYHSELNMSSLELGDSALYFCASTLRGRPGANVLTFGAGSRLTVL.

This rearrangement joins TRBV9 to TRBJ2-2; D ambiguous. The CDR3 consists of 15 residues. V dropped 3 bases and J dropped 6 bases, with 15 bases sitting between them. Germline-derived CDR1 and CDR2 are SGDLS and YYNGEE. The CDR3 coding sequence is TGTGCCAGCAGCGGCCGAGGAATGACCTCCGGGGAGCTGTTTTTT. It codes for CASSGRGMTSGELFF.

The gene calls are TRBV6-6 and TRBJ1-2; possibly TRBD1 for D (5 bases). Germline lookup yields CDR1 MNHNY and CDR2 SVGAGI (reference sequence). CDR3 size: 14 residues. V was shortened by 0 bases and J by 3 bases, with 8 bases between the two germline ends. CDR3 sequence reads: CASSYSRGDYGYTF. DNA for the CDR3: TGTGCCAGCAGTTACTCACGGGGGGACTATGGCTACACCTTC.

The chain joins TRBV6-5 to TRBJ1-1; the D is unclear. From germline, CDR1 is MNHEY and CDR2 SVGAGI. The CDR3 has 14 amino acids. Trimming took off 6 bases at V and 0 bases at J, with 11 bases between the two ends. CDR3: CASSPTTLNTEAFF. DNA of the CDR3: TGTGCCAGCAGCCCAACGACATTGAACACTGAAGCTTTCTTT.

This clone was recorded only once. The rearrangement links TRBV7-6 to TRBJ2-1, with 9 bases identical to TRBD2. Germline V CDR1 and CDR2: SGHVS, FNYEAQ. V dropped 1 base and J dropped 8; count of bases not matched to a gene: 3. The CDR3 runs 14 residues. The CDR3 bases are TGTGCCAGCAGCTTAGGCCTAGCGGGGTATGAGCAGTTCTTC. Encoded protein: CASSLGLAGYEQFF.

The V gene is TRBV19, the J gene TRBJ1-1; 8 positions agree with TRBD1. Germline loops: CDR1 LNHDA, CDR2 SQIVND (reference sequence). Germline trimming cut 1 base from V and 6 bases from J; bases unmatched to any gene: 7. The CDR3 sequence is 15 residues long. The CDR3 region is CASSIVGQGAAEAFF. The DNA of the CDR3 is TGTGCCAGTAGTATAGTTGGCCAGGGGGCCGCTGAAGCTTTCTTT.